This T cell receptor (beta chain) was recorded in a study of neurological immune-mediated disorders. Findings and limits, study-wide: Among expanded clones, no CDR3 amino acid sequences were shared across subjects, a pattern suggesting private repertoires in all groups.

This clonotype showed up many times. Its antigen is not known. TCRdb reprocessed the 5' RACE reads with MiXCR, giving one entry per CDR3 protein. The table records 57,000 or so distinct CDR3 sequences, approximately 10% of them present only once. Germline V gene data show CDR1 as MNHEY and CDR2 as SVGEGT. The V gene end was trimmed by 1 base and the J gene end by 3 bases; junction bases not matched to a gene: 8. The CDR3 has 17 amino acids. Sample: PBMCs. The chain is built from TRBV6-2 or TRBV6-3 and TRBJ2-1, with 8 bases matching TRBD1. The sequence was obtained from a man in his 60s in good health. The CDR3 is CASSYFLQGASYNEQFF. The CDR3, as DNA: TGTGCCAGCAGTTACTTCCTCCAGGGGGCGAGCTACAATGAGCAGTTCTTC.